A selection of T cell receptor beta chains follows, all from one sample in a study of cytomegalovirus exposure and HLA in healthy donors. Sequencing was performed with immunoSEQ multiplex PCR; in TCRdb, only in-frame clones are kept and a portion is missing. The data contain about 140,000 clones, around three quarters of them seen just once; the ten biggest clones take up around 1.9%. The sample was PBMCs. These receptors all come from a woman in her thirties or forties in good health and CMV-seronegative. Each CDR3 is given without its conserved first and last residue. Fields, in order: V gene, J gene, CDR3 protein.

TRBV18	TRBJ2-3	ASSSGLAGSTDTQY
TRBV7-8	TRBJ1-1	ASSLATRQVTEAF
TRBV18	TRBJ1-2	ASSPPFDRRLIYGYT
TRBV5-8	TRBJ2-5	ASSLRGSETQY
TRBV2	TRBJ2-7	ASSATAGPSYEQY
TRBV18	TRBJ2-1	ASSPMTSGGAVLNEQF
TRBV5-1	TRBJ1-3	ASSLALGGVSGNTIY
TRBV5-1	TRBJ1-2	ASSAVNSVGGGYGYT
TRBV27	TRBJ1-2	ASSFRGQSGYGYT
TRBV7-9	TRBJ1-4	ASSSRQDRNEKLF
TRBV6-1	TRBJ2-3	ASRGTSGNTDTQY
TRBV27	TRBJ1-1	ASSLRGARGGGTEAF
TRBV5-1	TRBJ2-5	ASRTRRTGGPQETQY
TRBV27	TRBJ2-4	ASSLEGGLAKNIQY
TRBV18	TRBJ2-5	ASSTGLVILQETQY
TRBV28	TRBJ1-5	ASTTGTGGQPQH
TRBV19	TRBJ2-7	ATSPPGQFTYEQY
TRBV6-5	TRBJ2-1	ASSQLAGGYNEQF
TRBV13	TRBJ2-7	ASSRGPTLYEQY
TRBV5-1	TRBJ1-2	ASSLWRQGASNYGYT
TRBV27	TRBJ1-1	ASSFGPGSATEAF
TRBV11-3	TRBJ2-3	ASSSNTGVDTQY
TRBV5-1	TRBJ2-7	ASSLAFVQGNEQY
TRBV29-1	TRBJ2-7	SVDRGYEQY
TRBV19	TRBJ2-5	ASSRRGQYETQY
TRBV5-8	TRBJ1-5	ASSWGTERGNQPQH
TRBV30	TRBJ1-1	AGRRGDPEAF
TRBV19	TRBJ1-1	ASSPWTGANTEAF
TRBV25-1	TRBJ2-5	ASSELGGVFQETQY
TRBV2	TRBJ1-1	ASSRQGGTEAF
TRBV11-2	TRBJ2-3	ASSLAPQDTQY
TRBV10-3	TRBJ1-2	ASGDSLVDGYT
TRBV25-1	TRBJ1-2	ASSEGTGWYGYT
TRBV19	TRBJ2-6	ASSIAATVIGANVLT
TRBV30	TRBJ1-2	AWSAYQGASGYT
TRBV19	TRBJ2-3	ASQRGLAGGGTDTQY
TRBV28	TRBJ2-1	ASSLDEWRGLPRNNEQF
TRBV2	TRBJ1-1	ASIRDSSMNTEAF
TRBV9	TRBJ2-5	ASSPGRGGVWETQY
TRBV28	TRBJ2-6	ASRRQGMANVLT
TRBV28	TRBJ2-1	ASSLQRDLPYNEQF
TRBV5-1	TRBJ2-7	ASSFVAGHSYEQY
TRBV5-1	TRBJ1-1	ASTGTGENTEAF